Shown below are 21 T cell receptor beta chains from a single sample sequenced in a study of blood T cell repertoires in COVID-19. Some clones are missing from TCRdb's copy, which holds only in-frame ones; the method was immunoSEQ multiplex PCR. Here the sample spans 240,000 or so clones, around four fifths being singletons. Sequencing input: peripheral blood. The receptors shown here come from a woman of 80 years or more with acute or convalescent COVID-19.

The chain has TRBV5-6 and TRBJ2-7; TRBD1 matches at 10 bases. The CDR3 covers 14 residues. Germline V gives CDR1 SGHDT, CDR2 YYEEEE. The junction had 4 bases not matched to a gene; V was cut back by 3 bases and J by 4 bases. In DNA, the CDR3 is TGTGCCAGCAGCTCGACAGGGGGCAATTACGAGCAGTACTTC. Its translation: CASSSTGGNYEQYF.

V is TRBV11-2 and J is TRBJ2-7, with 7 bases aligning to TRBD2. Germline V lookup: CDR1 SGHAT, CDR2 FQNNGV. The CDR3 is 17 amino acids. V lost 2 bases and J lost 4; bases outside the gene matches: 14. The CDR3 is CASSLPASAGVAYEQYF. In nucleotides, the CDR3 is TGTGCCAGCAGCTTACCCGCCTCGGCGGGAGTAGCGTACGAGCAGTACTTC. Looking up the rest from reference TRBV11-2 and TRBJ2-7 gives the full variable domain: EAGVAQSPRYKIIEKRQSVAFWCNPISGHATLYWYQQILGQGPKLLIQFQNNGVVDDSQLPKDRFSAERLKGVDSTLKIQPAKLEDSAVYLCASSLPASAGVAYEQYFGPGTRLTVT.

The chain uses TRBV27 and TRBJ1-4; D may be TRBD1 (5 bases). With 2 bases removed from V and 3 bases from J, the gap between germline ends came to 13 bases. This CDR3 contains 16 residues. The germline CDR1 and CDR2 sequences are MNHEY and SMNVEV (reference sequence). The CDR3 sequence: CASSLGWGAANEKLFF. The CDR3 DNA reads TGTGCCAGCAGTTTAGGGTGGGGCGCAGCTAATGAAAAACTGTTTTTT.

This clone was observed once. The CDR3 nucleotides read TGTGCCAGTAGTATATGGCAGGCTAATGAAAAACTGTTTTTT. This sequence encodes CASSIWQANEKLFF. The chain recombines TRBV19 with TRBJ1-4; D remains unclear. The CDR3 runs to 14 residues. V gave up 2 bases and J gave up 3 bases, with 7 bases separating them. Germline V gene lookup returns CDR1 LNHDA and CDR2 SQIVND (reference sequence).

The rearrangement joins TRBV7-2 to TRBJ1-1, with 9 bases matching TRBD1. CDR3 length equals 13 residues. Trimming at V came to 5 bases and at J to 7 bases, leaving 5 bases not matched to a gene. The germline V gene has CDR1 SGHTA and CDR2 FQGNSA. The CDR3 nucleotides read TGTGCCAGCAGCCCGACAGGGGGGGGTGAAGCTTTCTTT. This gives the protein CASSPTGGGEAFF.

This clone was recorded a few times. The V gene is TRBV5-1, the J gene TRBJ1-1; 7 nucleotides line up with TRBD1. The J segment lost 5 bases and the V segment lost 4 bases, leaving 8 bases of the junction unmatched. Germline loops: CDR1 SGHRS, CDR2 YFSETQ. The CDR3 is made up of 14 amino acids. This CDR3 reads CASSPGQVATEAFF. In nucleotides, the CDR3 is TGCGCCAGCAGCCCCGGACAGGTCGCGACTGAAGCTTTCTTT.

This chain joins TRBV7-2 and TRBJ2-1; 8 nucleotides align to TRBD1. V lost 0 bases, J lost 6 bases, and 7 bases stayed unmatched. Germline lookup yields CDR1 SGHTA and CDR2 FQGNSA. This CDR3 region has 16 residues. The CDR3 coding sequence is TGTGCCAGCAGCTTAGCCCCAGGGGGCATTTTCAATGAGCAGTTCTTC. It specifies CASSLAPGGIFNEQFF.

This chain links TRBV11-2 with TRBJ1-2; 7 bases align to TRBD1. CDR3 length: 15 amino acids. The J segment lost 7 bases and the V segment lost 5 bases, leaving 13 bases of the junction unmatched. The V gene's germline CDR1 is SGHAT and CDR2 FQNNGV. The DNA for the CDR3 is TGTGCCAGCAGCATCCCAGGGGGATCCCCTATTGGCTACACCTTC. Its translation: CASSIPGGSPIGYTF. The complete variable domain, with remaining parts taken from reference TRBV11-2 and TRBJ1-2, reads EAGVAQSPRYKIIEKRQSVAFWCNPISGHATLYWYQQILGQGPKLLIQFQNNGVVDDSQLPKDRFSAERLKGVDSTLKIQPAKLEDSAVYLCASSIPGGSPIGYTFGSGTRLTVV.

This chain connects TRBV6-5 to TRBJ2-1; tentative D call: TRBD2 (5 bases). The germline V gene encodes CDR1 MNHEY and CDR2 SVGAGI. There are 15 residues in the CDR3. The V end was cut by 5 bases, the J end by 0 bases, with 11 bases between. The CDR3 loop reads CASSRLGSSYNEQFF. Written as DNA, the CDR3 is TGTGCCAGCAGTCGGCTTGGGAGCTCCTACAATGAGCAGTTCTTC.

The rearrangement uses TRBV7-6 and TRBJ2-2; no definite D call. The V end lost 5 bases, the J end lost 7 bases, and 14 bases lay between the germline ends. The CDR3 is 14 residues long. Per germline, CDR1 SGHVS and CDR2 FNYEAQ. Here the CDR3 DNA reads TGTGCCAGCAGCCTCAGGCTTGGAAACGGGGAGCTGTTTTTT. Its protein is CASSLRLGNGELFF.

This clone showed up just once. The V and J genes are TRBV6-2 or TRBV6-3 and TRBJ2-3, with 7 nucleotides matching TRBD2. J lost 0 bases, V lost 5 bases, and 11 bases had no gene match. CDR1 and CDR2 (germline): MNHEY, SVGEGT. The CDR3 contains 17 residues. The CDR3 loop reads CASSSSSGGTSTDTQYF. DNA of the CDR3: TGTGCCAGCAGTAGCTCTAGCGGTGGCACTAGCACAGATACGCAGTATTTT.

The rearrangement uses TRBV5-4 and TRBJ2-3; TRBD2 agrees at 10 bases. Germline V lookup: CDR1 SGHNT, CDR2 YYREEE (reference sequence). V lost 5 bases and J lost 1; bases outside the gene matches: 13. The CDR3 covers 18 residues. The DNA of the CDR3 is TGTGCCAGCAGGTCATCCAGCGGGAGGGCCTCGGGCACAGATACGCAGTATTTT. This codes for CASRSSSGRASGTDTQYF.

The V gene is TRBV5-6, the J gene TRBJ2-4; D remains unclear. Trimming shortened V by 3 bases and J by 1 base, and 14 bases separated the two germline ends. This CDR3 spans 16 amino acids. Germline CDR1 SGHDT, CDR2 YYEEEE. The DNA of the CDR3 is TGTGCCAGCAGCTCCAGAAGTTTGGTGGCCAAAAACATTCAGTACTTC. Translation: CASSSRSLVAKNIQYF.

The chain recombines TRBV6-2 or TRBV6-3 with TRBJ2-7; D is unresolved. Germline values: CDR1 MNHEY, CDR2 SVGEGT. This CDR3 region has 15 residues. Trimming left V 0 bases short and J 6 bases short, with 15 bases between. The CDR3 here is CASSYSSTAFGEQYF. CDR3 sequence (DNA): TGTGCCAGCAGTTACTCGAGTACAGCCTTTGGCGAGCAGTACTTC.

This rearrangement joins TRBV2 to TRBJ1-2, with D uncertain. This CDR3 contains 13 residues. Trimming removed 6 bases from V and 5 bases from J, with 13 bases in between. Germline values: CDR1 SNHLY, CDR2 FYNNEI. CDR3 sequence: CASSPVALYGYTF. The CDR3 DNA reads as TGTGCCAGCAGCCCCGTGGCACTATATGGCTACACCTTC.

This clone has just one count. The genes are TRBV28 and TRBJ1-5; D gene unclear. The germline CDR1 and CDR2 sequences are MDHEN and SYDVKM. Trimming stripped 4 bases from V and 4 bases from J, with 8 bases between. The CDR3 has 13 residues. This CDR3 reads CASSYGLNQPQHF. The CDR3 region has the DNA TGTGCCAGCAGTTACGGGTTAAATCAGCCCCAGCATTTT.

The chain recombines TRBV27 with TRBJ2-7; the D gene is possibly TRBD2 (6 bases). Trimming cost V 7 bases and J 6 bases, with 10 bases left between them. Germline CDR1 is MNHEY and CDR2 is SMNVEV (reference sequence). This CDR3 comprises 11 residues. In DNA form, the CDR3 reads TGTGCCAGCACGGGCGGGGCCGAGCAGTACTTC. It translates to CASTGGAEQYF.

The chain employs TRBV7-2 and TRBJ1-1; D is unresolved. The CDR3 is made up of 13 amino acids. CDR1 is SGHTA and CDR2 is FQGNSA in the germline V gene. The V end was cut by 5 bases, the J end by 0 bases, with 7 bases between. The CDR3: CASSATVNTEAFF. CDR3 nucleotide sequence: TGTGCCAGCAGCGCTACAGTGAACACTGAAGCTTTCTTT.

The CDR3 coding sequence is TGTGCCAGCAGCCTCCGGACTAGCGGGAGGGCATCCTACGAGCAGTACTTC. It is translated as CASSLRTSGRASYEQYF. The chain recombines TRBV5-4 with TRBJ2-7; 15 nucleotides line up with TRBD2. The V segment lost 4 bases and the J segment 1 base; nucleotides outside the gene matches: 6. Looked up from germline, CDR1 is SGHNT and CDR2 is YYREEE (reference sequence). This CDR3 contains 17 residues.

The rearrangement joins TRBV28 to TRBJ2-7; 9 bases match TRBD2. V shed 5 bases, J shed 2 bases, and the junction held 4 bases outside the gene matches. Germline V gene data show CDR1 as MDHEN and CDR2 as SYDVKM. The CDR3 is made up of 14 amino acids. The CDR3: CASSKTSGAYEQYF. For the CDR3, the DNA is TGTGCCAGCAGTAAGACTAGCGGAGCCTACGAGCAGTACTTC.

This chain connects TRBV19 to TRBJ1-1; no reliable D call. The CDR3 consists of 13 residues. Looked up from germline, CDR1 is LNHDA and CDR2 is SQIVND (reference sequence). V gave up 7 bases and J gave up 1 base, with 10 bases separating them. CDR3 amino acids: CASTGRGNTEAFF. The CDR3 coding sequence is TGTGCCAGTACTGGACGGGGGAACACTGAAGCTTTCTTT.